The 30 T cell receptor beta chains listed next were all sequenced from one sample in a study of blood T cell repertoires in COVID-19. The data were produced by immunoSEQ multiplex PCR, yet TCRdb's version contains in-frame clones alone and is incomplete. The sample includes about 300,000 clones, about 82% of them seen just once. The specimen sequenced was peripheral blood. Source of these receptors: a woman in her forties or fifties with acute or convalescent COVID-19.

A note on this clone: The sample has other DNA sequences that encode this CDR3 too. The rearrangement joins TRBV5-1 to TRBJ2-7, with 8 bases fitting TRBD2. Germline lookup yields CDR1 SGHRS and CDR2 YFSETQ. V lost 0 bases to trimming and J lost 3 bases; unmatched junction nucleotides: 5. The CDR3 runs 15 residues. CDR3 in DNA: TGCGCCAGCAGCTTGGTAACTAGCGGAAACTACGAGCAGTACTTC. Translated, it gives CASSLVTSGNYEQYF.

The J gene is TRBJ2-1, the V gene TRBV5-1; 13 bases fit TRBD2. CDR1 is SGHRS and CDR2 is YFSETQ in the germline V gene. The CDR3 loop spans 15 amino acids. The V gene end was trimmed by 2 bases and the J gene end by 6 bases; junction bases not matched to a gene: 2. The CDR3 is CASSFGTSGANEQFF. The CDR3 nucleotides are TGCGCCAGCAGCTTCGGGACTAGCGGGGCCAATGAGCAGTTCTTC.

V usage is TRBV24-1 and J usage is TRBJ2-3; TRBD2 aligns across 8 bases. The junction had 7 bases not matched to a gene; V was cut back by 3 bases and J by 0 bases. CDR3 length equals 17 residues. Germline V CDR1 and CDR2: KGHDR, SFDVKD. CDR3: CATSDQKLAASTDTQYF. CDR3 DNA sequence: TGTGCCACCAGTGATCAGAAACTAGCGGCTAGCACAGATACGCAGTATTTT.

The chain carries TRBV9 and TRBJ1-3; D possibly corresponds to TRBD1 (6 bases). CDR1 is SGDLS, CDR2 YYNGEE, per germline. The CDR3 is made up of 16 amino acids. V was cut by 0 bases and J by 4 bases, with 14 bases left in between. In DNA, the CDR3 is TGTGCCAGCAGCGTAGGGTTGGGACAAGTAGGAAACACCATATATTTT. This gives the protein CASSVGLGQVGNTIYF.

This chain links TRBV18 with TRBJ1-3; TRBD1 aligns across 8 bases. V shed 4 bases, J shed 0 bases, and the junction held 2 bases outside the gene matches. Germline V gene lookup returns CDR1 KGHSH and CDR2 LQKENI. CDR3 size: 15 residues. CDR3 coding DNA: TGTGCCAGCTCACAAGGACAGGGCTCTGGAAACACCATATATTTT. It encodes CASSQGQGSGNTIYF.

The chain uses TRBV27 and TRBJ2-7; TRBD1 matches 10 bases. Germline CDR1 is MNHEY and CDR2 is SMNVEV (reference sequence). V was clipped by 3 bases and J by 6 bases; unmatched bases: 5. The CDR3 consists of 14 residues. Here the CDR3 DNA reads TGTGCCAGCAGTTTTACGGGACAGGGGTTCGAGCAGTACTTC. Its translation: CASSFTGQGFEQYF.

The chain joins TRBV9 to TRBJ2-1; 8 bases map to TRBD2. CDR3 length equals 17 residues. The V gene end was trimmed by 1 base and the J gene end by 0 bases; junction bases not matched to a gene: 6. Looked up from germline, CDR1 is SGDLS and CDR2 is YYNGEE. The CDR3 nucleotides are TGTGCCAGCAGCGTATATCCAGCGGGGGTCTCCTACAATGAGCAGTTCTTC. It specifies CASSVYPAGVSYNEQFF.

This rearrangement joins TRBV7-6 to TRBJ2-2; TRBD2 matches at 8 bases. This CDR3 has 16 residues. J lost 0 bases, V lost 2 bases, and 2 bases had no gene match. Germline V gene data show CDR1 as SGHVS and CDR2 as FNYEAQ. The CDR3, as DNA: TGTGCCAGCAGCTTAACTAGCGGTGCGAACACCGGGGAGCTGTTTTTT. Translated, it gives CASSLTSGANTGELFF.

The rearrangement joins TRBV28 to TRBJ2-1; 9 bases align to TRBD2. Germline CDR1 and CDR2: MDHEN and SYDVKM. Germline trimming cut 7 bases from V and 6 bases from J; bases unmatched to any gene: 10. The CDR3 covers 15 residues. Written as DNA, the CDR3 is TGTGCCAGCAATGCGGGAGGGGGAAGTTCCAATGAGCAGTTCTTC. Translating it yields CASNAGGGSSNEQFF.

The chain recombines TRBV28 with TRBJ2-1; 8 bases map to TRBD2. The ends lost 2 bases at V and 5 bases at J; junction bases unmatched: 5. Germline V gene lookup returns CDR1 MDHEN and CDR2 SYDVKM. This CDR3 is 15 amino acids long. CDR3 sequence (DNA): TGTGCCAGCAGTTTACTAGCGGGCTGGGACAATGAGCAGTTCTTC. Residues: CASSLLAGWDNEQFF.

The CDR3 coding sequence is TGTGCCAGCAGACCTTTTGTGGGACAGGATAATGAAAAACTGTTTTTT. As protein: CASRPFVGQDNEKLFF. This chain joins TRBV2 and TRBJ1-4, with 8 bases fitting TRBD1. The germline gives CDR1 SNHLY, CDR2 FYNNEI. Unmatched junction bases numbered 10, after V lost 6 bases and J lost 4 bases. This CDR3 is built from 16 residues.

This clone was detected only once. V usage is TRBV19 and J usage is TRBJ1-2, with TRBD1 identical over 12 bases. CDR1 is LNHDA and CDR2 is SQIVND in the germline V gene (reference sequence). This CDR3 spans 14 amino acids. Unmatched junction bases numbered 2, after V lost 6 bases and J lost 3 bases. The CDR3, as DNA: TGTGCCAGTAGGGGACAGGGGGCCTACTATGGCTACACCTTC. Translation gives CASRGQGAYYGYTF.

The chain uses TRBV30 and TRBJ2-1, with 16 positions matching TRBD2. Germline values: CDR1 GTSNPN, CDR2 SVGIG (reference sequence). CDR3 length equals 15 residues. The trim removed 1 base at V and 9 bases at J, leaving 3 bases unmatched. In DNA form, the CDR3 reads TGTGCCTGGAGTGCGGGACTAGCGGGAGGGGTTGAGCAGTTCTTC. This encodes CAWSAGLAGGVEQFF.

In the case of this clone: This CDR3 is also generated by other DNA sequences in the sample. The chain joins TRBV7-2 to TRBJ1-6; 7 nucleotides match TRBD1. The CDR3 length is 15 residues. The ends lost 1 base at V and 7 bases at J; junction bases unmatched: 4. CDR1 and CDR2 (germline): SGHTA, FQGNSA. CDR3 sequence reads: CASSLVRQGNSPLHF. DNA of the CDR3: TGTGCCAGCAGCTTAGTTCGACAGGGAAATTCACCCCTCCACTTT.

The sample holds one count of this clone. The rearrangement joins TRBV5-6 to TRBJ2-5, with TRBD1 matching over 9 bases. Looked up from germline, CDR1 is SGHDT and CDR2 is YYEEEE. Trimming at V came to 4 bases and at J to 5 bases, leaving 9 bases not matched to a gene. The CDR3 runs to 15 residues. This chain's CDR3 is CASSLNRGRSETQYF. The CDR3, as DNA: TGTGCCAGCAGCCTCAACAGGGGGCGCAGTGAGACCCAGTACTTC.

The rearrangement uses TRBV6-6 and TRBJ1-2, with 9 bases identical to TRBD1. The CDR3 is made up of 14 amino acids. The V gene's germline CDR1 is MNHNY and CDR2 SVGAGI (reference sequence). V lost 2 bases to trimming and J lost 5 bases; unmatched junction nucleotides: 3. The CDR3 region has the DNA TGTGCCAGCAGTTACGGGACAGGGTATTATGGCTACACCTTC. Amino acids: CASSYGTGYYGYTF.

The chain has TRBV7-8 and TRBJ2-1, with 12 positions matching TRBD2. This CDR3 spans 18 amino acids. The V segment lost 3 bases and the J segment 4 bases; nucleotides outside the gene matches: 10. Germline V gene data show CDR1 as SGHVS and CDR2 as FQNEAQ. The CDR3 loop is CASSLGTSGPIDYNEQFF. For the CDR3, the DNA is TGTGCCAGCAGCTTGGGGACTAGCGGGCCAATAGATTACAATGAGCAGTTCTTC.

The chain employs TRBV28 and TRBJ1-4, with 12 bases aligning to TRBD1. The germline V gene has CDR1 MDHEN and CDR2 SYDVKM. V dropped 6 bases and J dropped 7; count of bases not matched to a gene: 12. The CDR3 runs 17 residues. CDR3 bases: TGTGCCAGCAGGTCCGGGACAGGGGGCGCGGTGGGTGAAAAACTGTTTTTT. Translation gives CASRSGTGGAVGEKLFF.

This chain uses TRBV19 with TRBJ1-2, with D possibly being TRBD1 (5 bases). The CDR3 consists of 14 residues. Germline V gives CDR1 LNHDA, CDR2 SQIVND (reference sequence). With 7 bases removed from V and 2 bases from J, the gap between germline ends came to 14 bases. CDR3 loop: CASISRGENYGYTF. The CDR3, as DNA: TGTGCCAGTATTTCCCGGGGGGAGAACTATGGCTACACCTTC.

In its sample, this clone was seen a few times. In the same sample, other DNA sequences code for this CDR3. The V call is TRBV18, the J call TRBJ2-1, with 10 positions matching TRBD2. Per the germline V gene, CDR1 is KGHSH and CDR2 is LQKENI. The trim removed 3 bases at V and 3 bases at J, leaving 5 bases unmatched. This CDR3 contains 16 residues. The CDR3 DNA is TGTGCCAGCTCACCCCCAGGACTAGCGGACTACAATGAGCAGTTCTTC. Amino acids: CASSPPGLADYNEQFF.

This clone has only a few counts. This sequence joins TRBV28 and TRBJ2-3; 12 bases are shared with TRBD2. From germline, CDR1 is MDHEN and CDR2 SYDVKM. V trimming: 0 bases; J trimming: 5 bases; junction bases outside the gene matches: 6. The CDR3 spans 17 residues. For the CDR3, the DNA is TGTGCCAGCAGTTTATGGGCTAGCGGGAGGGCCAAAGATACGCAGTATTTT. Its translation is CASSLWASGRAKDTQYF.

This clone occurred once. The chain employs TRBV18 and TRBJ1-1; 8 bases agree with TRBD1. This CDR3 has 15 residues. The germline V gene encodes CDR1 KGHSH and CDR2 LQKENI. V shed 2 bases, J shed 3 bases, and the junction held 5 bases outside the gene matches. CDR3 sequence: CASSPYQGADTEAFF. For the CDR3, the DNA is TGTGCCAGCTCACCATACCAGGGGGCGGACACTGAAGCTTTCTTT.

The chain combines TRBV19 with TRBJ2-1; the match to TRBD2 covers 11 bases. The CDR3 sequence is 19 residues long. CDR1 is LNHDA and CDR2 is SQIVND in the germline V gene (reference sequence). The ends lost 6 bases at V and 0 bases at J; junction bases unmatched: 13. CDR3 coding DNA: TGTGCCAGTAGCGACCTGGGGACTAGCGGAGGTGGCTCCTACAATGAGCAGTTCTTC. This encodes CASSDLGTSGGGSYNEQFF.

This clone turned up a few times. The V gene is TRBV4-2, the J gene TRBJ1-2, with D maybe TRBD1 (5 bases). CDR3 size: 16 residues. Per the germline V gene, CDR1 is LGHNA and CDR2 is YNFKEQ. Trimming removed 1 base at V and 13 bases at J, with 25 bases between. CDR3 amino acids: CASSQADSMNKGPPTF. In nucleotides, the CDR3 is TGTGCCAGCAGCCAAGCGGATAGTATGAATAAGGGGCCCCCCACCTTC.

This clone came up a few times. The CDR3 DNA reads as TGCAGTGCTAGTCGGTCAGGGACTAATGATCAGCCCCAGCATTTT. It specifies CSASRSGTNDQPQHF. The chain uses TRBV20-1 and TRBJ1-5; possibly TRBD1 for D (5 bases). The length of the CDR3 is 15 residues. V was clipped by 3 bases and J by 5 bases, with 17 bases between them. Germline V gene data show CDR1 as DFQATT and CDR2 as SNEGSKA (reference sequence).

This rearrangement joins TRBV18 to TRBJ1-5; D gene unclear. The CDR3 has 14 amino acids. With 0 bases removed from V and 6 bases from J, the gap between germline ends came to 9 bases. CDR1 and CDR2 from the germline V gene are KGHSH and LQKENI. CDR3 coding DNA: TGTGCCAGCTCACCACCGGGTTCGGGTCAGCCCCAGCATTTT. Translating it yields CASSPPGSGQPQHF.

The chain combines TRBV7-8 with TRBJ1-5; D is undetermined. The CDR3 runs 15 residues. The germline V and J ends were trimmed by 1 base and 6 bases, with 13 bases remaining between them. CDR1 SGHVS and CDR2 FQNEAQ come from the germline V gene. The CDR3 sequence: CASSLVGLQIQPQHF. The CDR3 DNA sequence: TGTGCCAGCAGCTTAGTTGGTCTGCAGATTCAGCCCCAGCATTTT.

In nucleotides, the CDR3 is TGTGCCAGCAGCCAAGAGCCGGGAGTTAGCACAGATACGCAGTATTTT. It specifies CASSQEPGVSTDTQYF. This sequence joins TRBV4-2 and TRBJ2-3; weak D call: TRBD2 (6 bases). The CDR3 loop spans 16 amino acids. The V and J ends lost 0 bases and 0 bases respectively, with 10 bases between them. Looked up from germline, CDR1 is LGHNA and CDR2 is YNFKEQ.

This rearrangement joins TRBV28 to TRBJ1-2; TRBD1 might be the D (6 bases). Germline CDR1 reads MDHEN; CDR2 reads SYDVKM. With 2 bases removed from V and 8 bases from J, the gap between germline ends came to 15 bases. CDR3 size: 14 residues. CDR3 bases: TGTGCCAGCAGTTTAGTGGACAGATCGGGCGGCTACACCTTC. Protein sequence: CASSLVDRSGGYTF.

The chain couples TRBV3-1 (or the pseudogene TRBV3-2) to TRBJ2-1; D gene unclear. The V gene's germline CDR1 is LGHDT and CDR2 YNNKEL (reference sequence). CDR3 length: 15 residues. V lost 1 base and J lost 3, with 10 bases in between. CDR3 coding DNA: TGTGCCAGCAGCCAAGGTGGCCATATCTACAATGAGCAGTTCTTC. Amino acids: CASSQGGHIYNEQFF.